The sequence of this T cell receptor beta chain was determined in a study of T-cell memory formation after mild COVID-19. Per the germline V gene, CDR1 is SQVTM and CDR2 is ANQGSEA. After removal of 1 base from V and 6 bases from J, the junction contained 2 bases not matched to a gene. The CDR3 is 13 amino acids. This clonotype was counted ten times or more. Its specificity is not known. Each CDR3 protein is one row after TCRdb ran MiXCR on the 5' RACE reads. The sample holds about 560,000 distinct CDR3 sequences, roughly 17% seen once. Findings of the study overall: Researchers could not confirm that second-wave clones peaking on day 37 targeted SARS-CoV-2. Balance between CD4 and CD8 was seen in clones contracting day 15 to 85, and a CD4+ lean was seen in later expanders. Most CD4+ clones that shrank were in CM and EM, while CD8+ ones turned up in EMRA.

Input material: PBMCs or a T cell subset sorted from them (not recorded which). This TCR came from an adult woman who had mild COVID-19 (a few samples of this study predate the infection). Cell type and time point are not known. J is TRBJ2-1 and V is TRBV29-1, with 8 bases lining up with TRBD1. The CDR3 DNA is TGCAGCGTTGAAGTTACAGGGGGCAATGAGCAGTTCTTC. Translating gives CSVEVTGGNEQFF.